The 14 T cell receptor beta chains presented below share a single source sample, sequenced in a study of OX40 agonist ivuxolimab in advanced cancers. The data were produced by immunoSEQ multiplex PCR, yet TCRdb's version contains in-frame clones alone and is incomplete. This table has 100,000 to 150,000 clones, 90% appearing once. The starting material was CD4+ or CD8+ T cells sorted from blood, obtained in a trial of the OX40 agonist ivuxolimab. These receptors were obtained from an adult with an advanced solid tumor such as melanoma, head and neck, liver or kidney cancer.

This clone was picked up a small number of times. The V and J genes are TRBV9 and TRBJ1-2, with D possibly being TRBD1 (6 bases). CDR3 length equals 15 residues. Trimming took 0 bases from V and 6 from J, leaving 15 bases between them. Germline-derived CDR1 and CDR2 are SGDLS and YYNGEE. The CDR3 coding sequence is TGTGCCAGCAGCGTAGTCGGTCGGGACATTGATGGCTACACCTTC. Translation gives CASSVVGRDIDGYTF.

In this sample, this clone turned up a few times. The chain has TRBV27 and TRBJ2-5; D uncertain. The CDR3 consists of 15 residues. Looked up from germline, CDR1 is MNHEY and CDR2 is SMNVEV (reference sequence). Trimming cost V 3 bases and J 1 base, with 12 bases left between them. The CDR3 is CASSFTSTIQETQYF. The CDR3 DNA reads TGTGCCAGCAGTTTTACGAGTACCATCCAAGAGACCCAGTACTTC.

The chain has TRBV19 and TRBJ1-4; TRBD1 might be the D (5 bases). Trimming took off 5 bases at V and 5 bases at J, with 15 bases between the two ends. Germline loops: CDR1 LNHDA, CDR2 SQIVND (reference sequence). CDR3 length: 15 amino acids. The CDR3 loop reads CASSFGTQKNEKLFF. The CDR3 region has the DNA TGTGCCAGTAGTTTCGGGACTCAAAAGAATGAAAAACTGTTTTTT.

This chain joins TRBV5-4 and TRBJ2-3; D is undetermined. Looked up from germline, CDR1 is SGHNT and CDR2 is YYREEE (reference sequence). The length of the CDR3 is 14 residues. Trimming left V 0 bases short and J 0 bases short, with 5 bases between. The CDR3 loop reads CASSLGGSTDTQYF. DNA for the CDR3: TGTGCCAGCAGCTTGGGGGGAAGCACAGATACGCAGTATTTT.

The chain couples TRBV11-1 to TRBJ2-7; D gene ambiguous. Germline CDR1 and CDR2: SGHAT and FQDESV (reference sequence). This CDR3 has 12 residues. V was clipped by 5 bases and J by 6 bases, with 11 bases between them. DNA of the CDR3: TGTGCCAGCAGCCTGGACCTGGTCGAGCAGTACTTC. Its protein product is CASSLDLVEQYF.

J is TRBJ2-7 and V is TRBV5-1; D not certain. Germline values: CDR1 SGHRS, CDR2 YFSETQ. The V end lost 0 bases, the J end lost 6 bases, and 10 bases lay between the germline ends. CDR3 length: 13 amino acids. CDR3 sequence: CASSLGQPGEQYF. CDR3 nucleotide sequence: TGCGCCAGCAGCTTGGGGCAGCCTGGCGAGCAGTACTTC.

This rearrangement joins TRBV5-1 to TRBJ2-5; D may be TRBD2 (5 bases). The germline V and J ends were trimmed by 0 bases and 2 bases, with 11 bases remaining between them. Germline V CDR1 and CDR2: SGHRS, YFSETQ. The CDR3 extends over 15 amino acids. CDR3 bases: TGCGCCAGCAGCTTGGGGGTCGGGGATCAAGAGACCCAGTACTTC. The encoded protein is CASSLGVGDQETQYF. Combining the CDR3 with reference TRBV5-1 and TRBJ2-5 gives the whole variable domain KAGVTQTPRYLIKTRGQQVTLSCSPISGHRSVSWYQQTPGQGLQFLFEYFSETQRNKGNFPGRFSGRQFSNSRSEMNVSTLELGDSALYLCASSLGVGDQETQYFGPGTRLLVL.

The rearrangement joins TRBV2 to TRBJ2-7; 10 bases are shared with TRBD2. The CDR3 has 12 residues. J lost 6 bases, V lost 7 bases, and 3 bases had no gene match. The germline gives CDR1 SNHLY, CDR2 FYNNEI. Here the CDR3 DNA reads TGTGCCAGCAAACTAGCGGGAACCGAGCAGTACTTC. As protein: CASKLAGTEQYF.

This rearrangement joins TRBV7-9 to TRBJ2-7, with 10 bases identical to TRBD2. Germline CDR1 SEHNR, CDR2 FQNEAQ (reference sequence). CDR3 size: 15 residues. V was clipped by 4 bases and J by 1 base; unmatched bases: 4. CDR3 residues: CASSYTGLASYEQYF. CDR3 nucleotide sequence: TGTGCCAGCAGCTATACGGGACTAGCGTCCTACGAGCAGTACTTC.

This clone occurred once. The V call is TRBV27, the J call TRBJ2-7; D unclear. Trimming removed 4 bases at V and 2 bases at J, with 12 bases between. CDR3 length equals 14 residues. Germline CDR1 is MNHEY and CDR2 is SMNVEV (reference sequence). The CDR3 region has the DNA TGTGCCAGCAGTTCCCCCCTTTCAGCCTACGAGCAGTACTTC. It encodes CASSSPLSAYEQYF.

This clone was observed a single time. The rearrangement uses TRBV14 and TRBJ2-3; the D is unclear. The germline V gene has CDR1 SGHDN and CDR2 FVKESK. The CDR3 length is 14 residues. Trimming removed 0 bases at V and 2 bases at J, with 6 bases between. The CDR3, as DNA: TGTGCCAGCAGCCAAGACGCCAACACAGATACGCAGTATTTT. Its protein is CASSQDANTDTQYF.

The chain combines TRBV19 with TRBJ2-2, with 10 bases that match TRBD2. In germline, CDR1 is LNHDA, CDR2 SQIVND (reference sequence). V gave up 4 bases and J gave up 1 base; unmatched junction bases: 3. The CDR3 sequence is 16 residues long. The CDR3 sequence: CASSRGTSVNTGELFF. CDR3 DNA sequence: TGTGCCAGTAGTAGAGGGACTAGCGTGAACACCGGGGAGCTGTTTTTT.

In this sample, this clone turned up once. The chain is built from TRBV6-5 and TRBJ1-1; perhaps TRBD1 as D (5 bases). Trimming pared 0 bases from V and 0 bases from J, leaving 11 bases between. The CDR3 has 16 residues. The V gene's germline CDR1 is MNHEY and CDR2 SVGAGI. This chain's CDR3 is CASSYSGLDLNTEAFF. The CDR3 coding sequence is TGTGCCAGCAGTTACTCGGGGCTAGATTTGAACACTGAAGCTTTCTTT.

This chain connects TRBV2 to TRBJ2-1; D is unclear. The CDR3 loop spans 12 amino acids. The germline V gene encodes CDR1 SNHLY and CDR2 FYNNEI. V dropped 5 bases and J dropped 12 bases, with 14 bases sitting between them. In DNA, the CDR3 is TGTGCCAGCAGTACCAACCCGGCGATGCAGTTCTTC. It yields the protein CASSTNPAMQFF.